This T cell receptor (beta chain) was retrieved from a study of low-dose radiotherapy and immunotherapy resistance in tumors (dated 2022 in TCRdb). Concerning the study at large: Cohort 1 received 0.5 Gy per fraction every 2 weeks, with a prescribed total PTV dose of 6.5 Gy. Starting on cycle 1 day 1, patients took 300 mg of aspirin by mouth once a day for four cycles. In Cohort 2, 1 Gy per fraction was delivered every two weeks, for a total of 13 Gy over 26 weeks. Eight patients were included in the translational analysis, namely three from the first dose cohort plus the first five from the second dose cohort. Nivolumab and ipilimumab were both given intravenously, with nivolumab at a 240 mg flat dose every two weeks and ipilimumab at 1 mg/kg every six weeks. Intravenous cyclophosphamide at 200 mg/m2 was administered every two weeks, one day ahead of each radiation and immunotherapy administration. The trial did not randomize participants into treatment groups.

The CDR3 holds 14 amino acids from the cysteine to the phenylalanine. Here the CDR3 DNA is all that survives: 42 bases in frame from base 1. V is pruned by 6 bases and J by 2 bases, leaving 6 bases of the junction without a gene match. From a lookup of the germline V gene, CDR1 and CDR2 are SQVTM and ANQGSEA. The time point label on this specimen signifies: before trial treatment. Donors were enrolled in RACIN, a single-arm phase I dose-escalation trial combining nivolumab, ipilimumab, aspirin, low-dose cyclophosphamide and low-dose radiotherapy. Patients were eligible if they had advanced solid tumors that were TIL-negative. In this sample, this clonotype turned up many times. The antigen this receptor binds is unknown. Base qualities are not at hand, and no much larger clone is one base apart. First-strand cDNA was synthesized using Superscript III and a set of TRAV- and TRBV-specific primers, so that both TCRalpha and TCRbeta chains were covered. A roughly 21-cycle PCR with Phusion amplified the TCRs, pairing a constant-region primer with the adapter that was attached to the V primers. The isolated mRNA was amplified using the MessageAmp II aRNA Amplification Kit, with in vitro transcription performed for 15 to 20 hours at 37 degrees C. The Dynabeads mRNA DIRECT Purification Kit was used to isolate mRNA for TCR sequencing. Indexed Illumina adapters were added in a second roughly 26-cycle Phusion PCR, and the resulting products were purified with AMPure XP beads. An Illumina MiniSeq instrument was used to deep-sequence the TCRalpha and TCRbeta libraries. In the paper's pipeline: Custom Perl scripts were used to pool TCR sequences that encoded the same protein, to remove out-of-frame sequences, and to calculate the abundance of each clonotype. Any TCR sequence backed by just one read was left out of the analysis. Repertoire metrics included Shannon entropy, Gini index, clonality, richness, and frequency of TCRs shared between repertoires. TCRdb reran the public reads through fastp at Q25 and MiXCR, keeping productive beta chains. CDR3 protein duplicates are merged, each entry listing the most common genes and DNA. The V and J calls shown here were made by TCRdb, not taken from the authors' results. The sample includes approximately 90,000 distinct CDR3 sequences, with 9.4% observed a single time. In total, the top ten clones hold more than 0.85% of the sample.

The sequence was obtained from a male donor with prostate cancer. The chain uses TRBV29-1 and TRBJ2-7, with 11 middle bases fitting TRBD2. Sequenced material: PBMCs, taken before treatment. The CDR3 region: CSVAGLAETYEQYF. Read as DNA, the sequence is TGCAGCGTGGCGGGACTAGCGGAAACCTACGAGCAGTACTTC.